This T cell receptor (beta chain) was identified in a study of cytomegalovirus exposure and HLA in healthy donors. Study-wide findings and caveats: In a later analysis, a missense DCLRE1C variant was linked to TCR beta V- and J-gene trimming. Relative to equally common others, HLA-associated TCR beta chains showed greater clonal expansion in a later analysis. It was only CMV serostatus that was available as immune exposure information.

Sampled while nominally healthy, donors likely had unrecorded immune exposures. 60 Vbeta and 13 Jbeta primers were used in PCR. Sequencing was performed with immunoSEQ multiplex PCR; in TCRdb, only in-frame clones are kept and a portion is missing. The sample holds under 150,000 clones; about 79% are singletons and the top ten take roughly 2.5%. Germline loops: CDR1 SGHTA, CDR2 FQGNSA. V lost 5 bases and J 1 base, leaving 11 bases between the germline ends. The CDR3 is 14 residues long. On this clone: Its antigen remains unknown.

The sequenced material came from PBMCs. The source of this sequence is a woman in her late teens or twenties in good health and CMV-seronegative. This sequence joins TRBV7-2 and TRBJ1-1; D remains ambiguous. CDR3 protein: CASSPGSANTEAFF. CDR3 in DNA: TGTGCCAGCAGCCCCGGGTCGGCGAACACTGAAGCTTTCTTT.